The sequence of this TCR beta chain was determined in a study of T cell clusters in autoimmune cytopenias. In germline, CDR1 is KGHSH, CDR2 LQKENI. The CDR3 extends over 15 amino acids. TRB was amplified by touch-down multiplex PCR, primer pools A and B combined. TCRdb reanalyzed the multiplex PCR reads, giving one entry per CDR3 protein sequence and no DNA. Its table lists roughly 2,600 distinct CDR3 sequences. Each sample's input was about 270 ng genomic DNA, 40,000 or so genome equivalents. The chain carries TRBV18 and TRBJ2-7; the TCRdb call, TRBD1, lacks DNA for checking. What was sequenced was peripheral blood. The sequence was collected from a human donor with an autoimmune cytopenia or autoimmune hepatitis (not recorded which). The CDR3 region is CASSPSGTGDYEQYF.